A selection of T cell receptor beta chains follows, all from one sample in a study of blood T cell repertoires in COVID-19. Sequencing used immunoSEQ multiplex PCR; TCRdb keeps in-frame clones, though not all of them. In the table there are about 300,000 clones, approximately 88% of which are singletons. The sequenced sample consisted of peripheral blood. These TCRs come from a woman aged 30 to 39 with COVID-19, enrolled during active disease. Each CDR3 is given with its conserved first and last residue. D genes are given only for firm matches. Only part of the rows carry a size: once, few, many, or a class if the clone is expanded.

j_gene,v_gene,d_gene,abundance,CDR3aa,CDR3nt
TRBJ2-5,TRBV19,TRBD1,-,CASSIIGTGQETQYF,TGTGCCAGTAGTATCATCGGGACAGGCCAAGAGACCCAGTACTTC
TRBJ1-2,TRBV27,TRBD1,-,CASSPSTPGTGIIGYTF,TGTGCCAGCAGTCCTAGCACCCCCGGGACAGGAATAATAGGCTACACCTTC
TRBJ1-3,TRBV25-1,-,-,CASSEIVPGNTIYF,TGTGCCAGCAGTGAAATAGTTCCTGGAAACACCATATATTTT
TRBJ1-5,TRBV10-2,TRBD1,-,CASSFTGGNQPQHF,TGCGCCAGCAGTTTTACAGGGGGGAATCAGCCCCAGCATTTT
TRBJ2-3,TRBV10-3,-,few,CAISSSTDTQYF,TGTGCCATCAGTTCTTCCACAGATACGCAGTATTTT
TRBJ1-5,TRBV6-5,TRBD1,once,CASSFGQGPTLAHF,TGTGCCAGCAGTTTCGGACAGGGCCCTACGTTGGCGCATTTT
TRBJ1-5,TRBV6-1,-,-,CASSEGAGGGAHSNQPQHF,TGTGCCAGCAGTGAAGGAGCGGGGGGAGGGGCCCATAGCAATCAGCCCCAGCATTTT
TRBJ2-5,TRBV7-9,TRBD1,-,CAINQGTGEGETQYF,TGTGCCATCAACCAAGGGACAGGGGAAGGAGAGACCCAGTACTTC
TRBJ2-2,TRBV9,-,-,CASGLIPGELFF,TGTGCCAGCGGGCTTATCCCCGGGGAGCTGTTTTTT
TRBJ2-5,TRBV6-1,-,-,CASSDSQGRTQYF,TGTGCCAGCAGTGATTCCCAGGGGCGGACCCAGTACTTC
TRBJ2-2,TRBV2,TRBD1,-,CASSVGQGVPGELFF,TGTGCCAGCAGTGTGGGACAGGGGGTTCCCGGGGAGCTGTTTTTT
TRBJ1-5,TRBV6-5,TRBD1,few,CASSLDRASNQPQHF,TGTGCCAGCAGTTTGGACAGGGCTAGCAATCAGCCCCAGCATTTT
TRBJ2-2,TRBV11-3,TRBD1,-,CASSLDYRGAGTGELFF,TGTGCCAGCAGCTTAGACTACAGGGGCGCTGGCACCGGGGAGCTGTTTTTT
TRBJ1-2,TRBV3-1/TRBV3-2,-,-,CASSTQGRLNYGYTF,TGTGCCAGCAGCACTCAGGGTAGGCTTAACTATGGCTACACCTTC
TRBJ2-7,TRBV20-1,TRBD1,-,CSASPTGRNYEQYF,TGCAGTGCTAGTCCGACAGGGCGGAACTACGAGCAGTACTTC
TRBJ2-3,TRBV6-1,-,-,CASSEGPFATDTQYF,TGTGCCAGCAGTGAGGGCCCCTTCGCCACAGATACGCAGTATTTT
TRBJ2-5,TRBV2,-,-,CASSERVGRARETQYF,TGTGCCAGCAGTGAACGGGTTGGTAGAGCCAGAGAGACCCAGTACTTC
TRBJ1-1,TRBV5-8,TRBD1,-,CASTGTGGYTEAFF,TGTGCCAGCACGGGGACAGGGGGCTATACTGAAGCTTTCTTT
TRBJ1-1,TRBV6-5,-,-,CASSYSSGVTEAFF,TGTGCCAGCAGTTACTCTTCGGGGGTCACTGAAGCTTTCTTT
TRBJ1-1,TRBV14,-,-,CASSLNTEAFF,TGTGCCAGCAGCCTAAACACTGAAGCTTTCTTT
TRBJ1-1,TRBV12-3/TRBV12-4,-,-,CASSGEGPSFF,TGTGCCAGCAGCGGGGAGGGGCCCTCTTTCTTT
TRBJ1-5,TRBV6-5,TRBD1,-,CASSRTGGSNQPQHF,TGTGCCAGCAGTCGTACAGGGGGTAGCAATCAGCCCCAGCATTTT
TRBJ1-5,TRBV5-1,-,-,CASSPELGGQPQHF,TGCGCCAGCAGCCCTGAGCTCGGGGGTCAGCCCCAGCATTTT
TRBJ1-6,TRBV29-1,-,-,CSVESRSSNSPLHF,TGCAGCGTTGAATCACGCAGTTCGAATTCACCCCTCCACTTT
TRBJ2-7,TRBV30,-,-,CAWSVKTPGEQYF,TGTGCCTGGAGTGTAAAGACCCCGGGGGAGCAGTACTTC
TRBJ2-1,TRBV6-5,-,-,CASLRGGVEFF,TGTGCCAGCCTAAGGGGGGGAGTTGAGTTCTTC
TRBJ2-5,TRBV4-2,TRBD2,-,CASSRGTSGFQETQYF,TGTGCCAGCAGCCGGGGGACTAGCGGGTTCCAAGAGACCCAGTACTTC
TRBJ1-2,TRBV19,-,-,CASTWGGWGYTF,TGTGCCAGTACCTGGGGAGGATGGGGCTACACCTTC
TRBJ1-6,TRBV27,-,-,CASRPQNSPLHF,TGTGCCAGCAGGCCTCAGAATTCACCCCTCCACTTT
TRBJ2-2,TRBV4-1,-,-,CASSPRLVFGTGELFF,TGCGCCAGCAGCCCTCGGCTAGTTTTTGGCACCGGGGAGCTGTTTTTT
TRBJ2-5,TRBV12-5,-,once,CASGPGAQETQYF,TGTGCTAGTGGACCCGGAGCCCAAGAGACCCAGTACTTC
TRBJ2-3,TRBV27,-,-,CASSPSVFSASTDTQYF,TGTGCCAGCAGTCCCTCGGTGTTTTCCGCTAGCACAGATACGCAGTATTTT
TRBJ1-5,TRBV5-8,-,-,CASTLPPQGQPQHF,TGTGCCAGCACCCTCCCCCCACAGGGTCAGCCCCAGCATTTT
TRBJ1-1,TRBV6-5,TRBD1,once,CASSYSLGQGEAFF,TGTGCCAGCTCATACTCTTTGGGACAGGGGGAAGCTTTCTTT
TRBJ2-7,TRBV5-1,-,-,CASKGDGAYEQYF,TGCGCCAGCAAGGGGGACGGAGCCTACGAGCAGTACTTC
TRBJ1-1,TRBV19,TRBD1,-,CASSAGQGVSFEAFF,TGTGCCAGTAGTGCAGGACAGGGAGTCTCCTTCGAAGCTTTCTTT
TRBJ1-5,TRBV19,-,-,CASSRGDQPQHF,TGTGCCAGTAGTAGAGGCGATCAGCCCCAGCATTTT
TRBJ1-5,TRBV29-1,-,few,CSVGGGEQPQHF,TGCAGCGTTGGGGGGGGAGAACAGCCCCAGCATTTT
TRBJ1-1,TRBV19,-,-,CASSIPGLDTEAFF,TGTGCCAGTAGTATACCGGGGTTAGACACTGAAGCTTTCTTT
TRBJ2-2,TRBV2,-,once,CASSERAGWTGELFF,TGTGCCAGCAGTGAGCGGGCGGGGTGGACCGGGGAGCTGTTTTTT
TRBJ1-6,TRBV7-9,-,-,CASRSAGLNRQNSPLHF,TGTGCCAGCAGAAGTGCGGGTCTAAATCGGCAAAATTCACCCCTCCACTTT
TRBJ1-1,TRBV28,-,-,CASSLTARNTEAFF,TGTGCCAGCAGTTTGACTGCACGGAACACTGAAGCTTTCTTT
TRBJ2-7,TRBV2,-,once,CASGDIYYEQYF,TGTGCCAGCGGGGACATTTACTACGAGCAGTACTTC
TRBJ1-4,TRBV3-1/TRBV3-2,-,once,CASSQGGPVATNEKLFF,TGTGCCAGCAGCCAAGGGGGGCCCGTTGCAACTAATGAAAAACTGTTTTTT
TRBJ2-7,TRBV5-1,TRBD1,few,CASSLPGQGYEQYF,TGCGCCAGCAGCTTGCCGGGACAGGGTTACGAGCAGTACTTC
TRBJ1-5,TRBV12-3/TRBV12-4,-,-,CASSPAGQPQHF,TGTGCCAGCAGTCCTGCAGGTCAGCCCCAGCATTTT
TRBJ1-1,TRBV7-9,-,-,CASSYNTHEAFF,TGTGCCAGCAGTTATAATACACATGAAGCTTTCTTT
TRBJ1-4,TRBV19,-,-,CASSAGLRQGEKLFF,TGTGCCAGTAGTGCGGGGCTTCGTCAGGGTGAAAAACTGTTTTTT
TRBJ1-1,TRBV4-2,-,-,CASSQDYRVTEAFF,TGTGCCAGCAGCCAAGATTACAGGGTAACTGAAGCTTTCTTT
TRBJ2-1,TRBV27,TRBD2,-,CASSLGGGANNEQFF,TGTGCCAGCAGTTTAGGCGGGGGGGCTAACAATGAGCAGTTCTTC
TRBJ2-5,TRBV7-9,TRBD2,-,CASSPGVAGGQETQYF,TGTGCCAGCAGCCCGGGGGTAGCGGGAGGTCAAGAGACCCAGTACTTC
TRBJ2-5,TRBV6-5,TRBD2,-,CASIGTSGTQYF,TGTGCCAGCATTGGGACTAGCGGGACCCAGTACTTC